The rows below give T cell receptor beta chains drawn from one sample of a study of glioma-infiltrating T cells after dendritic cell vaccination. Clones were read by immunoSEQ multiplex PCR, and TCRdb kept only the in-frame ones, dropping some. Of 85,000 to 95,000 clones in the sample, 85% to 90% were seen once. The starting material was blood, obtained before dendritic cell vaccination. The receptors derive from a human donor with glioblastoma. Both conserved end residues are part of each CDR3. A D gene is named only where the DNA matches it firmly. The listing skips clone size in some rows; elsewhere it reads once, few, many or a size class.

d_call: .
j_call: TRBJ2-1
clone_size: once
v_call: TRBV4-3
cdr3_nt: TGCGCCAGCAGCCTGGACCGGGTTGGGGGCTTTGTGGTAGATGAGCAGTTCTTC
cdr3_aa: CASSLDRVGGFVVDEQFF

d_call: TRBD2
j_call: TRBJ2-1
clone_size: .
v_call: TRBV10-3
cdr3_nt: TGTGCCATCAGCGGGACTAGCGGGGGTAATGAGCAGTTCTTC
cdr3_aa: CAISGTSGGNEQFF

d_call: .
j_call: TRBJ1-6
clone_size: once
v_call: TRBV29-1
cdr3_nt: TGCAGCGTTGAAGATGAGACGGGAGCAGAGAATAATTCACCCCTCCACTTT
cdr3_aa: CSVEDETGAENNSPLHF

d_call: .
j_call: TRBJ1-5
clone_size: .
v_call: TRBV5-1
cdr3_nt: TGCGCCAGCAGCGCTACAGGGCGGCTAGATCAGCCCCAGCATTTT
cdr3_aa: CASSATGRLDQPQHF

d_call: TRBD1
j_call: TRBJ1-2
clone_size: many
v_call: TRBV27
cdr3_nt: TGTGCCAGCAGTTTTTTGGACAGGGGGCAGGCGTTCTATGGCTACACCTTC
cdr3_aa: CASSFLDRGQAFYGYTF

d_call: TRBD2
j_call: TRBJ2-7
clone_size: .
v_call: TRBV7-6
cdr3_nt: TGTGCCAGCAGCTCTCGGGAGGACTCCTACGAGCAGTACTTC
cdr3_aa: CASSSREDSYEQYF

d_call: .
j_call: TRBJ2-5
clone_size: .
v_call: TRBV9
cdr3_nt: TGTGCCAGCAGCGAGACAGTCGCACAAGAGACCCAGTACTTC
cdr3_aa: CASSETVAQETQYF

d_call: TRBD2
j_call: TRBJ2-1
clone_size: .
v_call: TRBV7-3
cdr3_nt: TGTGCCAGCAGCCTAGTTGACCTAGCGGGAGGGCACAATGAGCAGTTCTTC
cdr3_aa: CASSLVDLAGGHNEQFF

d_call: TRBD1
j_call: TRBJ2-3
clone_size: .
v_call: TRBV5-8
cdr3_nt: TGTGCCAGCAGCTTACCGGGACAGGGGGCAAATACGCAGTATTTT
cdr3_aa: CASSLPGQGANTQYF

d_call: .
j_call: TRBJ1-1
clone_size: few
v_call: TRBV18
cdr3_nt: TGTGCCAGCTCACCACAGCCAAGGAACACTGAAGCTTTCTTT
cdr3_aa: CASSPQPRNTEAFF

d_call: .
j_call: TRBJ2-1
clone_size: .
v_call: TRBV15
cdr3_nt: TGTGCCACCAGCAGAGATCTTTTTAAGGGGGCGGGATACAATGAGCAGTTCTTC
cdr3_aa: CATSRDLFKGAGYNEQFF

d_call: .
j_call: TRBJ2-7
clone_size: few
v_call: TRBV6-6
cdr3_nt: TGTGCCAGCAGTTCGACGGAGAGCTCCTACGAGCAGTACTTC
cdr3_aa: CASSSTESSYEQYF

d_call: TRBD1
j_call: TRBJ2-5
clone_size: .
v_call: TRBV2
cdr3_nt: TGTGCCAGCAGTGGGGGGCGGGGACAGGGTTGGGAGACCCAGTACTTC
cdr3_aa: CASSGGRGQGWETQYF

d_call: .
j_call: TRBJ2-3
clone_size: .
v_call: TRBV29-1
cdr3_nt: TGCAGCGTTGGGAGGAAACCTTTCACAGATACGCAGTATTTT
cdr3_aa: CSVGRKPFTDTQYF

d_call: TRBD1
j_call: TRBJ1-4
clone_size: .
v_call: TRBV30
cdr3_nt: TGTGCCTGGCGACAGGGTAATGAAAAACTGTTTTTT
cdr3_aa: CAWRQGNEKLFF

d_call: TRBD1
j_call: TRBJ2-7
clone_size: .
v_call: TRBV6-1
cdr3_nt: TGTGCCAGCAGGCCTTACGGGACAGGGTCCTACGAGCAGTACTTC
cdr3_aa: CASRPYGTGSYEQYF

d_call: .
j_call: TRBJ2-7
clone_size: .
v_call: TRBV29-1
cdr3_nt: TGCAGCGTTGCTACGGGAAGCTACGAGCAGTACTTC
cdr3_aa: CSVATGSYEQYF

d_call: TRBD1
j_call: TRBJ1-2
clone_size: .
v_call: TRBV25-1
cdr3_nt: TGTGCCAGCAGTCCCGGGACAGGGGGGATCTATGGCTACACCTTC
cdr3_aa: CASSPGTGGIYGYTF

d_call: TRBD2
j_call: TRBJ2-1
clone_size: .
v_call: TRBV4-1
cdr3_nt: TGCGCCAGCAGCCAAGAGTCACTAGCGGAGATCTACAATGAGCAGTTCTTC
cdr3_aa: CASSQESLAEIYNEQFF

d_call: .
j_call: TRBJ1-1
clone_size: few
v_call: TRBV6-7
cdr3_nt: TGTGCCAGCAGTTACGGGCCAAGTATGAACACTGAAGCTTTCTTT
cdr3_aa: CASSYGPSMNTEAFF

d_call: .
j_call: TRBJ1-1
clone_size: .
v_call: TRBV29-1
cdr3_nt: TGCAGCGTTTTTCAGGTGAACACTGAAGCTTTCTTT
cdr3_aa: CSVFQVNTEAFF

d_call: TRBD1
j_call: TRBJ1-4
clone_size: .
v_call: TRBV5-1
cdr3_nt: TGCGCCAGCAGCACGGGACAGAATGAAAAACTGTTTTTT
cdr3_aa: CASSTGQNEKLFF

d_call: TRBD2
j_call: TRBJ2-3
clone_size: .
v_call: TRBV9
cdr3_nt: TGTGCCAGCAGTGATGGACTAGCGAGGATGGATACGCAGTATTTT
cdr3_aa: CASSDGLARMDTQYF

d_call: .
j_call: TRBJ1-2
clone_size: few
v_call: TRBV29-1
cdr3_nt: TGCAGCGCCCCGTCGGGGGGTAACTATGGCTACACCTTC
cdr3_aa: CSAPSGGNYGYTF

d_call: TRBD1
j_call: TRBJ2-2
clone_size: .
v_call: TRBV7-2
cdr3_nt: TGTGCCAGCAGCCTGACGGACAGGATGACCGGGGAGCTGTTTTTT
cdr3_aa: CASSLTDRMTGELFF

d_call: TRBD1
j_call: TRBJ2-3
clone_size: once
v_call: TRBV5-1
cdr3_nt: TGCGCCAGCAGCACCACGGGACAGGGCACAGATACGCAGTATTTT
cdr3_aa: CASSTTGQGTDTQYF

d_call: TRBD1
j_call: TRBJ2-7
clone_size: .
v_call: TRBV15
cdr3_nt: TGTGCCACCAGCATCCCAGGGGGTCCGGGGGAGCAGTACTTC
cdr3_aa: CATSIPGGPGEQYF

d_call: .
j_call: TRBJ2-3
clone_size: .
v_call: TRBV25-1
cdr3_nt: TGTGCCAGCAGTGAACAGGGAAGTACGCAGTATTTT
cdr3_aa: CASSEQGSTQYF

d_call: TRBD1
j_call: TRBJ2-7
clone_size: .
v_call: TRBV19
cdr3_nt: TGTGCCACCTCTGGGACAGGATACGAGCAGTACTTC
cdr3_aa: CATSGTGYEQYF

d_call: .
j_call: TRBJ1-3
clone_size: once
v_call: TRBV7-3
cdr3_nt: TGTGCCAGCAGCCCCGGGAGTGGCTCTGGAAACACCATATATTTT
cdr3_aa: CASSPGSGSGNTIYF

d_call: TRBD1
j_call: TRBJ1-5
clone_size: .
v_call: TRBV19
cdr3_nt: TGTGCCAGTAGTACCTCGGGAGGGGGCAGGTATAGCAATCAGCCCCAGCATTTT
cdr3_aa: CASSTSGGGRYSNQPQHF

d_call: .
j_call: TRBJ1-3
clone_size: .
v_call: TRBV5-8
cdr3_nt: TGTGCCAGCAGCTTGAGAGCACCCTCTGGAAACACCATATATTTT
cdr3_aa: CASSLRAPSGNTIYF

d_call: TRBD1
j_call: TRBJ1-1
clone_size: .
v_call: TRBV25-1
cdr3_nt: TGTGCCAGCAGTGAATTAACAGGGGGCAATACTGAAGCTTTCTTT
cdr3_aa: CASSELTGGNTEAFF

d_call: TRBD1
j_call: TRBJ2-1
clone_size: once
v_call: TRBV7-3
cdr3_nt: TGTGCCAGCAGCTTAGAAGGGACAGGGTCCTACAATGAGCAGTTCTTC
cdr3_aa: CASSLEGTGSYNEQFF

d_call: .
j_call: TRBJ1-2
clone_size: once
v_call: TRBV5-1
cdr3_nt: TGCGCCAGCAGCTTGGAGGGGGACCCAAACTATGGCTACACCTTC
cdr3_aa: CASSLEGDPNYGYTF

d_call: TRBD2
j_call: TRBJ2-2
clone_size: .
v_call: TRBV10-3
cdr3_nt: TGTGCCATCAGTTCCGGACTAGCGGTCGGCGGGGAGCTGTTTTTT
cdr3_aa: CAISSGLAVGGELFF

d_call: TRBD1
j_call: TRBJ2-7
clone_size: .
v_call: TRBV7-6
cdr3_nt: TGTGCCAGCAGCCCCCAGTGGGGGACAGGTACCCGTCGGGAGCAGTACTTC
cdr3_aa: CASSPQWGTGTRREQYF

d_call: TRBD2
j_call: TRBJ2-1
clone_size: .
v_call: TRBV28
cdr3_nt: TGTGCCAGCAGTTTGGAGACTAGCGGGAGATCGTTCTTC
cdr3_aa: CASSLETSGRSFF